This T cell receptor beta chain was observed in a study of T cell responses to AZD1222 COVID-19 vaccine. To note about this clone: What it binds is not known.

This CDR3 is 16 amino acids long. Germline lookup yields CDR1 SGHAT and CDR2 FQNNGV. V was pared by 5 bases and J by 4 bases, with 9 bases of the junction left unmatched. Sequencing used immunoSEQ multiplex PCR; TCRdb keeps in-frame clones, though not all of them. Of about 120,000 clones in the sample, roughly 90% were seen once. General study findings and limits: The CD4 TCRs associated with vaccination extended across spike and predominated at 160-218 and 743-854. Close to half of spike-specific TCRs reportedly recognize unmutated variant regions.

The input for sequencing was peripheral blood, taken on day 0 of AZD1222 vaccination. The receptor was derived from an adult in good health. The chain links TRBV11-2 to TRBJ2-3; 10 positions agree with TRBD2. In DNA form, the CDR3 reads TGTGCCAGCAGCCCGGGAAGCGGGGGGGCCTCAGATACGCAGTATTTT. Its protein is CASSPGSGGASDTQYF.